The 6 T cell receptor beta chains listed next were all sequenced from one sample in a study of blood T cells in healthy people across ages. Using a J-beta primer mix together with a sample-barcoded 5' primer, a second PCR was run for about 6 to 11 cycles. TCRdb processed the 5' RACE reads anew with MiXCR; each CDR3 protein has one entry. This sample yields some 760,000 distinct CDR3 sequences, of which approximately 25% are seen a single time; approximately 4% belongs to the top ten. This same sample was also part of a study on T cells of mothers and their children.

The sequenced material came from blood. All receptors come from a boy aged 10-17 years in good health.

This clonotype was seen a handful of times. This sequence joins TRBV28 and TRBJ2-5; D is possibly TRBD1 or TRBD2 (7 bases each). From germline, CDR1 is MDHEN and CDR2 SYDVKM. The CDR3 length is 14 residues. Trimming cost V 5 bases and J 2 bases, with 12 bases left between them. CDR3 region: CASSSRGGQETQYF. In DNA form, the CDR3 reads TGTGCCAGCAGTAGCAGGGGGGGGCAAGAGACCCAGTACTTC.

This clonotype was seen a handful of times. The chain is built from TRBV12-3 or TRBV12-4 and TRBJ1-2; 8 bases agree with TRBD1. The CDR3 extends over 14 amino acids. The trim removed 5 bases at V and 8 bases at J, leaving 10 bases unmatched. Here the CDR3 DNA reads TGTGCCAGCAGTCTCCGGGGACAGGAGGACGGCTACACCTTC. Its protein product is CASSLRGQEDGYTF.

This clonotype has more than one count but fewer than ten. The rearrangement joins TRBV14 to TRBJ2-3; unclear D gene. The CDR3 is made up of 18 amino acids. Germline V lookup: CDR1 SGHDN, CDR2 FVKESK. Trimming left V 0 bases short and J 1 base short, with 17 bases between. The CDR3 DNA is TGTGCCAGCAGCCAAGATAGTCTTGGCGCGTTCGGCACAGATACGCAGTATTTT. Its protein is CASSQDSLGAFGTDTQYF.

Notes on this clonotype: A read error may produce the germline difference seen at one junction end. This chain links TRBV3-1 with TRBJ1-4; 7 nucleotides agree with TRBD1. CDR3 size: 16 residues. The germline V gene has CDR1 LGHDT and CDR2 YNNKEL (reference sequence). CDR3 sequence reads: CASSQVSRGRNEKLSF. The CDR3, as DNA: TGTGCCAGCAGCCAAGTCTCGAGGGGGCGGAATGAAAAACTGTCTTTT.

Only a few counts were recorded for this clonotype. This chain joins TRBV20-1 and TRBJ2-3; TRBD2 aligns across 10 bases. The V and J ends lost 4 bases and 2 bases, in that order; junction bases with no gene match: 6. Germline assignment: CDR1 DFQATT and CDR2 SNEGSKA (reference sequence). The CDR3 spans 15 residues. CDR3 sequence reads: CSATTSGTVTDTQYF. The CDR3 DNA follows: TGCAGTGCTACTACTAGCGGGACGGTCACAGATACGCAGTATTTT.

This clonotype was counted only a few times. The chain combines TRBV2 with TRBJ2-7, with D unresolved. The germline V gene encodes CDR1 SNHLY and CDR2 FYNNEI. The CDR3 is made up of 15 amino acids. V was cut by 8 bases and J by 0 bases, with 17 bases left in between. CDR3 in DNA: TGTGCCAGCCTCATCAAGAGCGCAAGCTCCTACGAGCAGTACTTC. It codes for CASLIKSASSYEQYF.